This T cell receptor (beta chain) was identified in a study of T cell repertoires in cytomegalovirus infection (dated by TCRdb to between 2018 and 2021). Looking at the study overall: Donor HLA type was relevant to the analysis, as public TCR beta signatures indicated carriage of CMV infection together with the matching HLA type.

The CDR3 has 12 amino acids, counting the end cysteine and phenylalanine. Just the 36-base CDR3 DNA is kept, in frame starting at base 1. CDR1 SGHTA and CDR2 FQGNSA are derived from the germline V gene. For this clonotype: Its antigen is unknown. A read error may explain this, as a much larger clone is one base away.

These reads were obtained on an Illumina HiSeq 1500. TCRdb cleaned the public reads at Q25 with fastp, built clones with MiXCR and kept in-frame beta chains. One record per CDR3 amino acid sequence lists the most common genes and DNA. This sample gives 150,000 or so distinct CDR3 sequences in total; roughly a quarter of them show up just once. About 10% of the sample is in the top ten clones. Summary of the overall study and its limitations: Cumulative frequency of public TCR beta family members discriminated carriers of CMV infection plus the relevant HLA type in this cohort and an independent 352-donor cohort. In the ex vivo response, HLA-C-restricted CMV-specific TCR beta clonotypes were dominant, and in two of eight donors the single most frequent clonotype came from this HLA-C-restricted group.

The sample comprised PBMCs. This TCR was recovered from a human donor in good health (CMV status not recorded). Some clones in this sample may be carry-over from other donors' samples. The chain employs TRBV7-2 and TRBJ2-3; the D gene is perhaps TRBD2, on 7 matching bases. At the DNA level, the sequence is TGTGCCGGCAGCTTAGGGGGAGGGACGCAGTATTTT. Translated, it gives CAGSLGGGTQYF.